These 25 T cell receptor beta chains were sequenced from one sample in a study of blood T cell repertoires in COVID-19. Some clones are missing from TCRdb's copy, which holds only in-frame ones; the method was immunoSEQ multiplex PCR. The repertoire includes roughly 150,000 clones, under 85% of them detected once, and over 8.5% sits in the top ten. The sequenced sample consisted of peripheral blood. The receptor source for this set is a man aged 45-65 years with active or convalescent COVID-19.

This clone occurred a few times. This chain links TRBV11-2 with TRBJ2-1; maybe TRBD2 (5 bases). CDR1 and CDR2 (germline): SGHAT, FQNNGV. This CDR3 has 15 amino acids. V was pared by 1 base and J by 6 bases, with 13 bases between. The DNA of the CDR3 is TGTGCCAGCAGCTTAGGCGCCACGGGGTTCAATGAGCAGTTCTTC. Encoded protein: CASSLGATGFNEQFF.

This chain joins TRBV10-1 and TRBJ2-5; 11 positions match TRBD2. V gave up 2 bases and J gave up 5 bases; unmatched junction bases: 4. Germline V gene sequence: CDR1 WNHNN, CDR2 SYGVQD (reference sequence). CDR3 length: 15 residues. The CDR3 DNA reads TGCGCCAGCAGTGAGGTAGCGGGAGGGCTCGAGACCCAGTACTTC. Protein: CASSEVAGGLETQYF.

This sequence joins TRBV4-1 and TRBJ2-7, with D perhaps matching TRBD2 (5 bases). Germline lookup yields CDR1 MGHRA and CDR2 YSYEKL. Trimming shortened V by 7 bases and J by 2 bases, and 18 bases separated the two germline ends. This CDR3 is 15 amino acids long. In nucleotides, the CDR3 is TGCGCCAGCACACTTCGGGAACAAGGTGCCTACGAGCAGTACTTC. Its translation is CASTLREQGAYEQYF.

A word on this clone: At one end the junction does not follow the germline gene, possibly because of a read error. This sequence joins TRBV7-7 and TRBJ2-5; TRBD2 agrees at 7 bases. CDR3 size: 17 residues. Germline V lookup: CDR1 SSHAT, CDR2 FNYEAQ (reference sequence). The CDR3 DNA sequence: TGTGCTAGCAGCCTTATGGGAGGGAGCGATAGAAGGGGGACCCAGTACTTC. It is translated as CASSLMGGSDRRGTQYF.

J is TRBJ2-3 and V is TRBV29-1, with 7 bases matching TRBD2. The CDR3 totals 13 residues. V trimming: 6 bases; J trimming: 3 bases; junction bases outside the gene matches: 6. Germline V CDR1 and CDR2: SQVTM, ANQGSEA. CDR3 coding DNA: TGCAGCGTCTCCGCGGGAGCTACAGATACGCAGTATTTT. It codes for CSVSAGATDTQYF.

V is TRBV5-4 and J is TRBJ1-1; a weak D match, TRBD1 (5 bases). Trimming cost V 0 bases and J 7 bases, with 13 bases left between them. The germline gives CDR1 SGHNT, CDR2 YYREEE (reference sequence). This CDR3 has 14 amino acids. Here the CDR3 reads CASSLAGTPIEAFF. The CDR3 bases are TGTGCCAGCAGCTTGGCGGGGACTCCCATTGAAGCTTTCTTT.

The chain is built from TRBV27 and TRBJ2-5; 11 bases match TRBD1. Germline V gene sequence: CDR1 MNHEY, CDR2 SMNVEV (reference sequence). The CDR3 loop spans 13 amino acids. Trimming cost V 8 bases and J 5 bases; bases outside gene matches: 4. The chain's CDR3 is CASARDRGETQYF. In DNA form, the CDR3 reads TGTGCCAGCGCCCGGGACAGGGGGGAGACCCAGTACTTC.

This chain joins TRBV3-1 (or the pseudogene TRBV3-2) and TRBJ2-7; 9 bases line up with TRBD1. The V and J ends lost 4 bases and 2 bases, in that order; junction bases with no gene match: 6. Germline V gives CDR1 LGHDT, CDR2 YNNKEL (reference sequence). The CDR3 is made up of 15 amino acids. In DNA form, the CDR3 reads TGTGCCAGCAGCCGAACAGGGGGCATAACCTACGAGCAGTACTTC. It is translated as CASSRTGGITYEQYF.

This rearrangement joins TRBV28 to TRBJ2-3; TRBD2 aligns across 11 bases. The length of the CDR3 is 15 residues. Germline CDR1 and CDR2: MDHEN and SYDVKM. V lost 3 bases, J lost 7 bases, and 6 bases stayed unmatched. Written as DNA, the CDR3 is TGTGCCAGCAGTTTGACTAGCGGGGTCCTAAATACGCAGTATTTT. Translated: CASSLTSGVLNTQYF.

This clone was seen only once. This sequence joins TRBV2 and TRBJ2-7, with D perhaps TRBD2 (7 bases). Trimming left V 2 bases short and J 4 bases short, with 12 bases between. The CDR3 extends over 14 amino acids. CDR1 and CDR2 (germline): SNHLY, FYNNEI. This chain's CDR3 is CASSEKGGVYEQYF. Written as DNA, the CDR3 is TGTGCCAGCAGTGAAAAGGGGGGGGTGTACGAGCAGTACTTC.

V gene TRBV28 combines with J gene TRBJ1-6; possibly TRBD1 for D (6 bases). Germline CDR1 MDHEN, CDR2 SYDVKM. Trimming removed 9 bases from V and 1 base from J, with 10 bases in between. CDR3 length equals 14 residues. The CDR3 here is CARRGASYNSPLHF. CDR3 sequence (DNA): TGTGCCAGACGGGGGGCATCCTATAATTCACCCCTCCACTTT.

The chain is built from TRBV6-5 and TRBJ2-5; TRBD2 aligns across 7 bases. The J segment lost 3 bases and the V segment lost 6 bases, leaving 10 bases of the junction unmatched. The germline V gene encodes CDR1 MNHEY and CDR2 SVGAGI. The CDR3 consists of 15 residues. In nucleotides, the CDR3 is TGTGCCAGCAGGCGGACTAGACTAACCAAAGAGACCCAGTACTTC. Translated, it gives CASRRTRLTKETQYF.

CDR3 DNA sequence: TGTGCCAGCAGCGAGGGACTAGCGGGAAACATACCCTACGAGCAGTACTTC. It codes for CASSEGLAGNIPYEQYF. The J gene is TRBJ2-7, the V gene TRBV9; the match to TRBD2 covers 13 bases. The J segment lost 2 bases and the V segment lost 3 bases, leaving 8 bases of the junction unmatched. Germline V gene data show CDR1 as SGDLS and CDR2 as YYNGEE. CDR3 size: 17 residues.

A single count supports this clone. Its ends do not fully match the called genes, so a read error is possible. In DNA, the CDR3 is TGTGCCAGCAGCCCCCGGGGAACGGTGGGGGGTCCAACCTTC. It translates to CASSPRGTVGGPTF. The chain has TRBV6-6 and TRBJ2-7; possibly TRBD2 for D (6 bases). Germline V lookup: CDR1 MNHNY, CDR2 SVGAGI (reference sequence). The CDR3 sequence is 14 residues long.

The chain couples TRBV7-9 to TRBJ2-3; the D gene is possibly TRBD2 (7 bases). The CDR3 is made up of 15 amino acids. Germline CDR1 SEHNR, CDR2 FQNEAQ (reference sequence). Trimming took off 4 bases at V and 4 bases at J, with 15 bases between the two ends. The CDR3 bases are TGTGCCAGCAGCTCTTCGGGGGGCTGGGCAGATACGCAGTATTTT. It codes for CASSSSGGWADTQYF.

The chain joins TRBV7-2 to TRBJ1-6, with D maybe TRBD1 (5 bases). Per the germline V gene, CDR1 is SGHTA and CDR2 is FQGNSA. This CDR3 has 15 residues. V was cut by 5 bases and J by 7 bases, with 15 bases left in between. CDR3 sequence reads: CASSLYVPGNSPLHF. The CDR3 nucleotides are TGTGCCAGCAGCCTCTACGTACCAGGGAATTCACCCCTCCACTTT.

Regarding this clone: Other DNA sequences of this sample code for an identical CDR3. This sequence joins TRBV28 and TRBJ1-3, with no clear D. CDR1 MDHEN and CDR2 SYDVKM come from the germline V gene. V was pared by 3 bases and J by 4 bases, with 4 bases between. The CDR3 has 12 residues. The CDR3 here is CASSFSGNTIYF. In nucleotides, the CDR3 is TGTGCCAGCAGTTTTTCAGGAAACACCATATATTTT.

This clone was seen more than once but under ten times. CDR3 bases: TGTGCCAGCAGCCGAGCGGGAGTAAACGAGCAGTACTTC. It translates to CASSRAGVNEQYF. The genes are TRBV6-5 and TRBJ2-7; TRBD2 matches 8 bases. V shed 6 bases, J shed 5 bases, and the junction held 6 bases outside the gene matches. The germline CDR1 and CDR2 sequences are MNHEY and SVGAGI. There are 13 residues in the CDR3.

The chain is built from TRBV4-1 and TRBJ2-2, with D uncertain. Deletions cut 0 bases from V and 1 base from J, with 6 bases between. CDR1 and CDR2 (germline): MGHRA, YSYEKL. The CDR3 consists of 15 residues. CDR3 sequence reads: CASSQDPGNTGELFF. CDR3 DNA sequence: TGCGCCAGCAGCCAAGATCCCGGGAACACCGGGGAGCTGTTTTTT.

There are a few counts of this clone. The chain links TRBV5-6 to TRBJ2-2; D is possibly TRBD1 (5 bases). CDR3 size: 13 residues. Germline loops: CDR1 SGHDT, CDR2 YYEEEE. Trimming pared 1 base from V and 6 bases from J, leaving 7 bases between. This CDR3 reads CASSLTGAGELFF. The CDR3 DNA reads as TGTGCCAGCAGCTTGACAGGCGCCGGGGAGCTGTTTTTT.

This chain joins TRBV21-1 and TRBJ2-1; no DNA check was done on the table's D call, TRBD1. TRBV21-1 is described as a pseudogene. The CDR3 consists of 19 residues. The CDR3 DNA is TGTGCCAGCGGATATGGGACAGGGGGCGAACTAGCGCCATACAATGAGCAGTTCTTC. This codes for CASGYGTGGELAPYNEQFF.

As DNA, the CDR3 is TGTGCCATCAGTGAGGCGCCGGGACTAGCCTACGAGCAGTACTTC. Protein: CAISEAPGLAYEQYF. V is TRBV10-3 and J is TRBJ2-7, with TRBD2 identical over 8 bases. Germline V gene sequence: CDR1 ENHRY, CDR2 SYGVKD. The CDR3 covers 15 residues. V dropped 2 bases and J dropped 2; count of bases not matched to a gene: 5.

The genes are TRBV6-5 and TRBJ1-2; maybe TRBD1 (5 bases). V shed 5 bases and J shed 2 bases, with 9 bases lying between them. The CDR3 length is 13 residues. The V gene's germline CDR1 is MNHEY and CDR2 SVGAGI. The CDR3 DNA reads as TGTGCCAGCAGTCAGACAGCCAACTATGGCTACACCTTC. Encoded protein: CASSQTANYGYTF.

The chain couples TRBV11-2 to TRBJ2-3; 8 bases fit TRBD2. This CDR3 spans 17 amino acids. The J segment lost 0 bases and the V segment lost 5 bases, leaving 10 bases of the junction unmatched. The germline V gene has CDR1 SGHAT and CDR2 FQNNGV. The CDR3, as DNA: TGTGCCAGCAGCCGGGTGGGTGCTAGCGGGAGCACAGATACGCAGTATTTT. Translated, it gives CASSRVGASGSTDTQYF.

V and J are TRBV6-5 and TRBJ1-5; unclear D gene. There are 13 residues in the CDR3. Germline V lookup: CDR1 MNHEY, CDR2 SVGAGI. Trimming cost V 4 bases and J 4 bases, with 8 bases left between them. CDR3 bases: TGTGCCAGCAGTTCCAGAAGTAATCAGCCCCAGCATTTT. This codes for CASSSRSNQPQHF.